This T cell receptor beta chain was sequenced for a study of T cell responses to AZD1222 COVID-19 vaccine. Overall study context: Timing groups of about 4 and about 12 weeks for second doses were pooled.

Germline CDR1 MNHEY, CDR2 SVGAGI. V was cut by 6 bases and J by 0 bases, with 10 bases left in between. This CDR3 region has 14 residues. Data came from immunoSEQ multiplex PCR; TCRdb stores just in-frame clones and leaves some out. This sample has about 110,000 clones; under 95% occur once, and the top ten carry 7.8%. The sample consisted of peripheral blood, taken on day 0 of AZD1222 vaccination. This receptor was obtained from an adult in good health. This sequence joins TRBV6-5 and TRBJ2-3; D not certain. As DNA, the CDR3 is TGTGCCAGCAGGCGGAAGTCTAGCACAGATACGCAGTATTTT. The encoded protein is CASRRKSSTDTQYF.